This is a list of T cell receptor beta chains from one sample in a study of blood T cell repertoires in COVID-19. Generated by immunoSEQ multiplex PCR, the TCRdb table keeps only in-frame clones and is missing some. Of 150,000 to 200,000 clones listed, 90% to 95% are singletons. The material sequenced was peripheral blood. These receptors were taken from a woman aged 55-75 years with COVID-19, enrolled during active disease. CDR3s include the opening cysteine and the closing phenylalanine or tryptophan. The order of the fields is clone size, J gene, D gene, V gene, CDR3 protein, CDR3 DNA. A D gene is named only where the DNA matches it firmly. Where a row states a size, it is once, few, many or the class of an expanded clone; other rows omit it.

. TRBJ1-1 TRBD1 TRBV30 CAWRGQGSAFF TGTGCCTGGAGAGGACAGGGGTCAGCTTTCTTT
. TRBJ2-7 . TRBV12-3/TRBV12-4 CASSNGYEQYF TGTGCCAGCAGTAACGGGTACGAGCAGTACTTC
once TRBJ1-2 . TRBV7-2 CASSPTKNYGYTF TGTGCCAGCAGCCCGACAAAAAACTATGGCTACACCTTC
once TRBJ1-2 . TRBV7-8 CASSTWTDPSSEADGYTF TGTGCCAGCAGCACCTGGACTGACCCCTCTTCCGAGGCGGATGGCTACACCTTC
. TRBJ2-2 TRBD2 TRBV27 CASTFRGDTGELFF TGTGCCAGCACCTTTCGGGGGGATACCGGGGAGCTGTTTTTT
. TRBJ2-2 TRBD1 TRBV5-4 CASSSSGTGIGELFF TGTGCCAGCAGTTCTTCCGGGACAGGGATCGGGGAGCTGTTTTTT
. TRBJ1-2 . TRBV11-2 CASSLKQGEGDYGYTF TGTGCCAGCAGCCTCAAACAGGGAGAAGGGGACTATGGCTACACCTTC
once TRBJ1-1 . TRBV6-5 CASSRDTEAFF TGTGCCAGCAGCCGTGACACTGAAGCTTTCTTT
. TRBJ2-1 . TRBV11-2 CASSLLEVSSYNEQFF TGTGCCAGCAGCTTATTAGAGGTCAGCTCCTACAATGAGCAGTTCTTC
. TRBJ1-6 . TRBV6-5 CASSYLQGRVDSPLHF TGTGCCAGCAGTTACCTCCAGGGCAGGGTAGATTCACCCCTCCACTTT
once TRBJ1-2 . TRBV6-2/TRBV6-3 CASSYLRDYGYTF TGTGCCAGCAGTTACCTACGGGACTATGGCTACACCTTC
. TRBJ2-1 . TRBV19 CASSIGGLGDEQFF TGTGCCAGTAGTATTGGCGGTTTGGGAGATGAGCAGTTCTTC
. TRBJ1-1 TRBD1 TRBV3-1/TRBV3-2 CASSFTGDDTEAFF TGTGCCAGCAGCTTTACAGGGGATGACACTGAAGCTTTCTTT
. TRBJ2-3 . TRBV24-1 CATSPGQATDTQYF TGTGCCACCAGCCCGGGACAAGCCACAGATACGCAGTATTTT
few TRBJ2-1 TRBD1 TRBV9 CASGQDYNEQFF TGTGCCAGCGGACAGGATTACAATGAGCAGTTCTTC
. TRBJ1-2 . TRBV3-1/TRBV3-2 CASSPARGQYGYTF TGTGCCAGCAGCCCCGCCAGGGGCCAGTATGGCTACACCTTC
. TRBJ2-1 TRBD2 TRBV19 CASSIRAGGYNEQFF TGTGCCAGTAGTATTAGGGCGGGGGGCTACAATGAGCAGTTCTTC
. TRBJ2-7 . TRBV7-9 CASSLLQESLEQYF TGTGCCAGCAGCTTATTACAGGAATCTCTCGAGCAGTACTTC
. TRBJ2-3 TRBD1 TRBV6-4 CASSVDRGTDTQYF TGTGCCAGCAGTGTGGACAGGGGAACAGATACGCAGTATTTT
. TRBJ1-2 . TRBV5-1 CASSLTLTGNYGYTF TGCGCCAGCAGCTTGACCCTTACAGGAAACTATGGCTACACCTTC
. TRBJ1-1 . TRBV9 CASSGTGNRPTEAFF TGTGCCAGCAGCGGAACAGGGAATCGGCCCACTGAAGCTTTCTTT
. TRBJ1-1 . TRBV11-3 CASSFSRGTEAFF TGTGCCAGCAGCTTCTCGAGGGGGACTGAAGCTTTCTTT
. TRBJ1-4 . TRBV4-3 CASSHGGNNEKLFF TGCGCCAGCAGCCACGGGGGGAATAATGAAAAACTGTTTTTT
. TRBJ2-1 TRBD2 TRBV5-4 CASSSGLAGGLTYNEQFF TGTGCCAGCAGCTCGGGACTAGCGGGGGGCTTAACCTACAATGAGCAGTTCTTC
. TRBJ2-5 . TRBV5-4 CASSLDVAPETQYF TGTGCCAGCAGCTTGGATGTAGCGCCGGAGACCCAGTACTTC
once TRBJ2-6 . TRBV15 CATRVTGSGANVLTF TGTGCCACCAGAGTAACAGGATCAGGGGCCAACGTCCTGACTTTC
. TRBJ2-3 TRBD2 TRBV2 CASSEGITSGGLADTQYF TGTGCCAGCAGTGAAGGGATAACTAGCGGGGGCCTCGCAGATACGCAGTATTTT